The TCR beta chain under discussion was sequenced for a study of T cells in Graves' hyperthyroidism and ophthalmopathy. Whole-study context: Peripheral blood draws took place at initial diagnosis, ahead of any treatment.

Researchers took RNA transcripts and amplified the TCR beta CDR3 regions from them. An initial round of RT-PCR targeting the TCR CDR3 relied on the HTBI primer set. TCRdb re-called the multiplex PCR reads with MiXCR, one entry per CDR3 protein. The data show 800,000 or so distinct CDR3 sequences, roughly 37% seen once. A word on this clonotype: Its antigen is undetermined. It may be a read error: a sequence one base away is much more abundant.

Study-wide results and caveats: Most expanded thyroid clonotypes above 0.001 recurred in blood.

This CDR3 is 13 amino acids long. The V and J ends lost 5 bases and 9 bases respectively, with 16 bases between them. The germline V gene has CDR1 SGHTA and CDR2 FQGNSA. V and J are TRBV7-2 and TRBJ2-5; possibly TRBD1 or TRBD2 for D (5 bases each). The receptor comes from a young man with Graves' hyperthyroidism. Sequencing was done on a sample of blood. CDR3 sequence: CASSTPGMEAQYF. The CDR3 DNA reads TGTGCCAGCAGCACCCCAGGGATGGAGGCCCAGTACTTC.